The 5 T cell receptor beta chains in this list originate from one sample, sequenced in a study of blood T cell repertoires in COVID-19. Sequencing used immunoSEQ multiplex PCR; TCRdb keeps in-frame clones, though not all of them. The sample records a few hundred thousand clones, about 87% being singletons. Specimen: peripheral blood. The receptor set was obtained from a middle-aged woman with acute or convalescent COVID-19.

V usage is TRBV11-2 and J usage is TRBJ2-3; 16 bases are a match to TRBD2. The length of the CDR3 is 16 residues. V shed 5 bases and J 5 bases; nucleotides not matched to a gene: 4. In germline, CDR1 is SGHAT, CDR2 FQNNGV. The CDR3 DNA is TGTGCCAGCAGCGCCGGGACTAGCGGGGGGGGAGATACGCAGTATTTT. Amino acid sequence: CASSAGTSGGGDTQYF.

The chain employs TRBV5-6 and TRBJ2-1; 10 positions match TRBD1. V was pared by 0 bases and J by 0 bases, with 0 bases of the junction left unmatched. From germline, CDR1 is SGHDT and CDR2 YYEEEE. This CDR3 is built from 16 residues. The DNA of the CDR3 is TGTGCCAGCAGCTTGGGGGACAGGGGCTCCTACAATGAGCAGTTCTTC. This codes for CASSLGDRGSYNEQFF.

The chain has TRBV5-1 and TRBJ2-1, with unresolved D. V lost 5 bases to trimming and J lost 2 bases, with 14 bases between them. The CDR3 contains 15 residues. In germline, CDR1 is SGHRS, CDR2 YFSETQ. The CDR3 spells CASSTSQLTYNEQFF. Written as DNA, the CDR3 is TGCGCCAGCAGTACGTCACAGCTTACCTACAATGAGCAGTTCTTC.

With respect to this clone: This sample includes further DNA sequences coding for the same CDR3. V is TRBV19 and J is TRBJ1-1; TRBD1 agrees at 7 bases. The ends lost 3 bases at V and 10 bases at J; junction bases unmatched: 11. In germline, CDR1 is LNHDA, CDR2 SQIVND (reference sequence). This CDR3 has 14 amino acids. CDR3 sequence (DNA): TGTGCCAGTAGTATGGTAGGGACAGCGGGTCGAGCTTTCTTT. Translated, it gives CASSMVGTAGRAFF.

The rearrangement joins TRBV3-1 (or the pseudogene TRBV3-2) to TRBJ1-1; 8 nucleotides line up with TRBD1. Germline CDR1 reads LGHDT; CDR2 reads YNNKEL (reference sequence). J gave up 5 bases and V 3 bases, and 8 bases lay outside the gene matches. CDR3 length equals 15 residues. CDR3 sequence reads: CASSHGTGGRTEAFF. The CDR3 DNA sequence: TGTGCCAGCAGCCATGGCACAGGGGGTCGGACTGAAGCTTTCTTT.